The 23 T cell receptor beta chains in this list originate from one sample, sequenced in a study of blood T cells in healthy people across ages. Primed by a sample-barcoded 5' primer and a J-beta primer mix, a second PCR proceeded for about 6 to 11 cycles. MiXCR, applied by TCRdb to the 5' RACE reads, yields one record per CDR3 protein. The sample consists of under 2,000,000 distinct CDR3 sequences, roughly 52% of them appearing once. The sample comprised blood. The receptors were sampled from a woman aged 40 to 55 in good health.

This clonotype showed up just a few times. J is TRBJ1-2 and V is TRBV5-1; 8 nucleotides agree with TRBD1. The CDR3 totals 16 residues. CDR1 is SGHRS, CDR2 YFSETQ, per germline. After removal of 4 bases from V and 0 bases from J, the junction contained 8 bases not matched to a gene. CDR3 sequence: CASSGGQGASNYGYTF. The CDR3 DNA reads TGCGCCAGCAGCGGAGGACAGGGTGCTTCTAACTATGGCTACACCTTC.

This clonotype was counted only a few times. The gene calls are TRBV7-3 and TRBJ2-1; D gene ambiguous. The CDR3 extends over 12 amino acids. Trimming left V 0 bases short and J 9 bases short, with 6 bases between. CDR1 is SGHTA and CDR2 is FQGTGA in the germline V gene. The DNA for the CDR3 is TGTGCCAGCAGCTTAACGTGGGGTGAGCAGTTCTTC. Translation gives CASSLTWGEQFF.

The chain is built from TRBV11-1 and TRBJ1-1; no clear D. Looked up from germline, CDR1 is SGHAT and CDR2 is FQDESV (reference sequence). The V end lost 8 bases, the J end lost 2 bases, and 9 bases lay between the germline ends. The CDR3 extends over 12 amino acids. Here the CDR3 DNA reads TGTGCCAGCGCACTCTCAAACACTGAAGCTTTCTTT. It is translated as CASALSNTEAFF.

The genes are TRBV20-1 and TRBJ2-7; D remains ambiguous. Germline lookup yields CDR1 DFQATT and CDR2 SNEGSKA (reference sequence). Trimming took 4 bases from V and 0 from J, leaving 16 bases between them. The CDR3 extends over 15 amino acids. CDR3 bases: TGCAGTGCTACCGCTAGGGCATACAACTCCTACGAGCAGTACTTC. This sequence encodes CSATARAYNSYEQYF.

The chain is built from TRBV20-1 and TRBJ2-6; D gene uncertain. Germline V gene sequence: CDR1 DFQATT, CDR2 SNEGSKA (reference sequence). The length of the CDR3 is 12 residues. V gave up 7 bases and J gave up 0 bases, with 4 bases separating them. The CDR3 region is CSGDSGANVLTF. CDR3 coding DNA: TGCAGTGGGGACTCTGGGGCCAACGTCCTGACTTTC.

Only a few counts were recorded for this clonotype. The V gene is TRBV20-1, the J gene TRBJ2-7; the D gene is possibly TRBD1 (6 bases). Trimming took 7 bases from V and 3 from J, leaving 10 bases between them. CDR1 and CDR2 from the germline V gene are DFQATT and SNEGSKA (reference sequence). CDR3 length equals 11 residues. The CDR3 is CSGKDSYEQYF. CDR3 bases: TGCAGTGGGAAGGACAGCTACGAGCAGTACTTC.

The chain links TRBV12-3 or TRBV12-4 to TRBJ1-1; D remains unclear. The V end lost 3 bases, the J end lost 3 bases, and 11 bases lay between the germline ends. CDR3 length equals 14 residues. CDR3 protein: CASSFTGGDTEAFF. The CDR3 DNA sequence: TGTGCCAGCAGTTTCACGGGAGGTGACACTGAAGCTTTCTTT.

The chain employs TRBV18 and TRBJ2-5; D unresolved. V lost 1 base, J lost 5 bases, and 11 bases lay in between. CDR1 is KGHSH and CDR2 is LQKENI in the germline V gene. The length of the CDR3 is 14 residues. The CDR3 spells CASSPQGSRETQYF. CDR3 DNA: TGTGCCAGCTCACCACAGGGATCCCGGGAGACCCAGTACTTC.

V is TRBV11-2 and J is TRBJ2-4; 7 bases align to TRBD2. The DNA end lines up better with TRBJ2-7; the J call may be wrong. This CDR3 is 15 amino acids long. CDR1 and CDR2 (germline): SGHAT, FQNNGV. CDR3 residues: CASSPTAGGGYEQYF. The CDR3 nucleotides read TGTGCCAGCAGCCCGACGGCTGGCGGGGGCTACGAGCAGTACTTC.

Only a few counts were recorded for this clonotype. The gene calls are TRBV7-9 and TRBJ2-5, with D hard to call. Germline V gene sequence: CDR1 SEHNR, CDR2 FQNEAQ (reference sequence). The CDR3 length is 14 residues. Trimming removed 2 bases from V and 3 bases from J, with 10 bases in between. This CDR3 reads CASSLFLREETQYF. DNA of the CDR3: TGTGCCAGCAGCTTATTTCTTAGGGAAGAGACCCAGTACTTC. The full variable domain, completed using reference TRBV7-9 and TRBJ2-5, is DTGVSQNPRHKITKRGQNVTFRCDPISEHNRLYWYRQTLGQGPEFLTYFQNEAQLEKSRLLSDRFSAERPKGSFSTLEIQRTEQGDSAMYLCASSLFLREETQYFGPGTRLLVL.

There are a few counts of this clonotype. The chain recombines TRBV12-3 or TRBV12-4 with TRBJ2-5, with 8 positions matching TRBD1. Losses at the gene ends were 3 bases for V and 5 bases for J; bases not matched to a gene: 8. CDR3 size: 15 residues. CDR3 coding DNA: TGTGCCAGCAGTTTTGCATCAGGGGGCATGGAGACCCAGTACTTC. It specifies CASSFASGGMETQYF.

This clonotype turned up a few times. The chain combines TRBV11-1 with TRBJ1-6, with a weak D call TRBD1 (5 bases). Trimming cost V 3 bases and J 8 bases, with 8 bases left between them. Germline V gene data show CDR1 as SGHAT and CDR2 as FQDESV (reference sequence). The CDR3 consists of 13 residues. This CDR3 reads CASSFGGDSPLHF. In DNA form, the CDR3 reads TGTGCCAGCAGCTTTGGGGGAGATTCACCCCTCCACTTT. Filled out from reference TRBV11-1 and TRBJ1-6, the complete variable domain reads EAEVAQSPRYKITEKSQAVAFWCDPISGHATLYWYRQILGQGPELLVQFQDESVVDDSQLPKDRFSAERLKGVDSTLKIQPAELGDSAMYLCASSFGGDSPLHFGNGTRLTVT.

This chain links TRBV20-1 with TRBJ1-5, with 7 bases matching TRBD1. Germline lookup yields CDR1 DFQATT and CDR2 SNEGSKA (reference sequence). There are 14 residues in the CDR3. V shed 5 bases and J 5 bases; nucleotides not matched to a gene: 9. The CDR3 coding sequence is TGCAGTGCTGTCATACAGGGGCCCTATCAGCCCCAGCATTTT. This codes for CSAVIQGPYQPQHF.

This chain uses TRBV6-5 with TRBJ1-5; TRBD1 is a possible D gene (5 bases). Trimming took off 5 bases at V and 2 bases at J, with 19 bases between the two ends. The CDR3 totals 17 residues. CDR1 is MNHEY and CDR2 is SVGAGI in the germline V gene. The CDR3 loop is CASSHIAGAGGNQPQHF. CDR3 DNA sequence: TGTGCCAGCAGTCACATTGCCGGGGCGGGGGGCAATCAGCCCCAGCATTTT.

This clonotype was detected only a few times. The J gene is TRBJ2-7, the V gene TRBV5-1; 7 nucleotides agree with TRBD2. The J call is doubtful: the DNA matches TRBJ2-5 better. CDR1 and CDR2 from the germline V gene are SGHRS and YFSETQ. This CDR3 spans 20 amino acids. CDR3 sequence (DNA): TGCGCCAGCAGCTCCTCAATGGGAGGACTAGGGATAGGGCCCACGGAGACCCAGTACTTC. As protein: CASSSSMGGLGIGPTETQYF.

V is TRBV5-1 and J is TRBJ1-6, with TRBD1 as a possible D gene (6 bases). Trimming cost V 0 bases and J 11 bases, with 24 bases left between them. This CDR3 has 18 residues. The germline CDR1 and CDR2 sequences are SGHRS and YFSETQ. CDR3 nucleotide sequence: TGCGCCAGCAGCTTGGCCAGGGAAGGCTTTGGGGGGCGAGCACCCCTCCACTTT. Residues: CASSLAREGFGGRAPLHF.

The gene calls are TRBV27 and TRBJ1-1, with unresolved D. Trimming shortened V by 4 bases and J by 4 bases, and 13 bases separated the two germline ends. The CDR3 runs to 14 residues. Per the germline V gene, CDR1 is MNHEY and CDR2 is SMNVEV (reference sequence). This chain's CDR3 is CASSSSGLVTEAFF. The CDR3 DNA is TGTGCCAGCAGTTCATCGGGGTTAGTCACTGAAGCTTTCTTT.

This chain uses TRBV20-1 with TRBJ1-5, with D unresolved. V dropped 3 bases and J dropped 3 bases, with 9 bases sitting between them. This CDR3 region has 13 residues. In germline, CDR1 is DFQATT, CDR2 SNEGSKA (reference sequence). The CDR3 protein is CSASSGANQPQHF. CDR3 nucleotide sequence: TGCAGTGCTAGTTCTGGTGCCAATCAGCCCCAGCATTTT.

Only one count was recorded for this clonotype. This chain joins TRBV7-2 and TRBJ2-5; TRBD2 aligns across 12 bases. Trimming took 3 bases from V and 11 from J; bases not matched to a gene: 7. Germline CDR1 SGHTA, CDR2 FQGNSA. The CDR3 covers 14 residues. The CDR3 DNA reads as TGTGCCAGCAGCTTGACTAGCGGGGGTGAGGAGCAGTACTTC. Amino acids: CASSLTSGGEEQYF.

This clonotype was observed once. This rearrangement joins TRBV7-9 to TRBJ2-3; the D is unclear. V was trimmed by 3 bases and J by 0 bases, leaving 16 bases between them. This CDR3 region has 17 residues. The germline gives CDR1 SEHNR, CDR2 FQNEAQ (reference sequence). The CDR3 nucleotides read TGTGCCAGCAGCTTCCCCGGACGGATTTCTAGCACAGATACGCAGTATTTT. Translation gives CASSFPGRISSTDTQYF. Variable domain in full (rest from reference TRBV7-9 and TRBJ2-3): DTGVSQNPRHKITKRGQNVTFRCDPISEHNRLYWYRQTLGQGPEFLTYFQNEAQLEKSRLLSDRFSAERPKGSFSTLEIQRTEQGDSAMYLCASSFPGRISSTDTQYFGPGTRLTVL.

The CDR3 nucleotides read TGCGCCAGCAGCCAAGGGACAGTCGTGAATGAAAAACTGTTTTTT. Its protein product is CASSQGTVVNEKLFF. V usage is TRBV4-3 and J usage is TRBJ1-4, with a tentative D call TRBD1 (6 bases). CDR3 length equals 15 residues. Germline CDR1 is LGHNA and CDR2 is YSLEER. Deletions cut 1 base from V and 5 bases from J, with 11 bases between.

This clonotype was observed a few times. This chain joins TRBV27 and TRBJ2-7; no clear D. The CDR3 contains 17 residues. Germline V gene sequence: CDR1 MNHEY, CDR2 SMNVEV (reference sequence). V shed 6 bases and J shed 0 bases, with 21 bases lying between them. The CDR3 sequence: CASSVGPSNLNSYEQYF. CDR3 in DNA: TGTGCCAGCAGCGTTGGCCCATCGAACCTAAACTCCTACGAGCAGTACTTC.

This clonotype occurred a few times. This rearrangement joins TRBV10-3 to TRBJ2-5; D might be TRBD1 or TRBD2, each matching 5 bases. Germline values: CDR1 ENHRY, CDR2 SYGVKD. The CDR3 extends over 21 amino acids. V lost 3 bases and J lost 6, with 35 bases in between. CDR3 sequence: CAISDNGRRQSRTHSGQTQYF. CDR3 bases: TGTGCCATCAGTGACAACGGCCGAAGGCAATCTCGCACGCATTCGGGGCAGACCCAGTACTTC.